The 3 T cell receptor beta chains below all came from one sample that was sequenced in a study of beta chain features in type 1 diabetes. What was sequenced were expressed TCRB transcripts, since all of the isolated RNA had been reverse transcribed. Method: immunoSEQ multiplex PCR; TCRdb's copy keeps in-frame clones and lacks some. The sample contains 200,000 to 250,000 clones, 11% of which appear only once. The sequencing input was central memory CD4+ T cells from blood. These receptors were collected from a man aged 18 to 29 in good health.

This clone showed up just a few times. The chain uses TRBV27 and TRBJ2-2; weak D call: TRBD2 (5 bases). Germline V gene data show CDR1 as MNHEY and CDR2 as SMNVEV (reference sequence). V was trimmed by 5 bases and J by 4 bases, leaving 14 bases between them. This CDR3 comprises 15 residues. CDR3 residues: CASSHKSEGTGELFF. The CDR3 DNA sequence: TGTGCCAGCAGTCACAAGAGCGAGGGCACCGGGGAGCTGTTTTTT.

The chain combines TRBV7-2 with TRBJ2-7; 9 bases fit TRBD2. Germline V CDR1 and CDR2: SGHTA, FQGNSA. The CDR3 consists of 15 residues. The V segment lost 2 bases and the J segment 2 bases; nucleotides outside the gene matches: 4. The CDR3: CASSLPSGMAYEQYF. The CDR3 DNA sequence: TGTGCCAGCAGCTTACCTAGCGGGATGGCCTACGAGCAGTACTTC.

This clone was observed a few times. The rearrangement uses TRBV2 and TRBJ2-5; 10 bases are a match to TRBD2. The junction had 7 bases not matched to a gene; V was cut back by 9 bases and J by 3 bases. Germline loops: CDR1 SNHLY, CDR2 FYNNEI. This CDR3 has 14 residues. The CDR3 coding sequence is TGTGCCAGTGGGGGGACTAGCGCAGAAGAGACCCAGTACTTC. Residues: CASGGTSAEETQYF.